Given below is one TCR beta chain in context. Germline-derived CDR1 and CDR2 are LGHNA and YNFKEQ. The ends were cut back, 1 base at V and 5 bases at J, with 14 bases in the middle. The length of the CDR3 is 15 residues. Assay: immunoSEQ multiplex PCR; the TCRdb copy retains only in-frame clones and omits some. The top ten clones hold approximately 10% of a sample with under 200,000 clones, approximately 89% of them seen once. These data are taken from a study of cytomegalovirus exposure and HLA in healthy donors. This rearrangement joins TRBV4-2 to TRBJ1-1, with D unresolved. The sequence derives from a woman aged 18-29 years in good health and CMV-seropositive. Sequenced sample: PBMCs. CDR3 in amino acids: CASSQAGDLWTEAFF. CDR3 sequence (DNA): TGTGCCAGCAGCCAAGCCGGGGATCTATGGACTGAAGCTTTCTTT.